Each of the 8 T cell receptor beta chains below was sequenced from the same sample in a study of blood T cell repertoires in COVID-19. Sequencing was performed with immunoSEQ multiplex PCR; in TCRdb, only in-frame clones are kept and a portion is missing. The sample holds about 180,000 clones; 70% to 90% are singletons and the top ten take roughly 11%. Sequences were obtained from peripheral blood. These receptors were collected from a human donor with active or convalescent COVID-19. The donor label of this sample is uncertain.

This chain joins TRBV5-4 and TRBJ2-1; D possibly corresponds to TRBD1 (6 bases). There are 14 residues in the CDR3. V was pared by 6 bases and J by 1 base, with 11 bases between. In germline, CDR1 is SGHNT, CDR2 YYREEE (reference sequence). CDR3 protein: CASTVTGSYNEQFF. CDR3 coding DNA: TGTGCCAGCACCGTGACAGGTTCCTACAATGAGCAGTTCTTC.

This clone came up once. The chain couples TRBV5-6 to TRBJ2-7, with a weak D call TRBD1 (5 bases). V was trimmed by 0 bases and J by 0 bases, leaving 10 bases between them. CDR3 size: 15 residues. From germline, CDR1 is SGHDT and CDR2 YYEEEE. CDR3 sequence reads: CASSLVGVSSYEQYF. The CDR3, as DNA: TGTGCCAGCAGCTTGGTAGGGGTATCCTCCTACGAGCAGTACTTC.

The chain carries TRBV5-1 and TRBJ2-3, with a possible D match to TRBD1 (5 bases). Germline CDR1 is SGHRS and CDR2 is YFSETQ. Deletions cut 5 bases from V and 0 bases from J, with 10 bases between. This CDR3 comprises 14 residues. The CDR3 loop is CASSGQPSTDTQYF. The CDR3 DNA sequence: TGCGCCAGCAGTGGACAACCTAGCACAGATACGCAGTATTTT.

The chain is built from TRBV5-6 and TRBJ2-5; D might be TRBD2 (6 bases). CDR1 SGHDT and CDR2 YYEEEE come from the germline V gene. The CDR3 totals 17 residues. Trimming pared 4 bases from V and 1 base from J, leaving 20 bases between. In DNA form, the CDR3 reads TGTGCCAGCAGCCCACGAGGGGTAGCGGACGCCCAAGAGACCCAGTACTTC. Translating it yields CASSPRGVADAQETQYF.

The chain is built from TRBV19 and TRBJ2-1; 13 bases agree with TRBD2. Germline loops: CDR1 LNHDA, CDR2 SQIVND (reference sequence). This CDR3 has 15 amino acids. With V trimmed by 7 bases and J by 6 bases, 6 bases remained unmatched. CDR3 sequence reads: CASTLLAGGSNEQFF. The CDR3 coding sequence is TGTGCCAGTACCTTACTAGCGGGAGGGAGCAATGAGCAGTTCTTC.

The chain uses TRBV4-3 and TRBJ1-1, with a possible D match to TRBD1 (6 bases). V was shortened by 0 bases and J by 11 bases, with 13 bases between the two germline ends. The CDR3 contains 13 residues. Germline V gene lookup returns CDR1 LGHNA and CDR2 YSLEER. CDR3 nucleotides: TGCGCCAGCAGCCAAGATATGGGGGCTGTTGCTTTCTTT. It codes for CASSQDMGAVAFF.

The rearrangement links TRBV4-1 to TRBJ1-2, with D possibly being TRBD1 (5 bases). CDR1 and CDR2 (germline): MGHRA, YSYEKL. The CDR3 runs to 13 residues. V was pared by 3 bases and J by 6 bases, with 11 bases between. The CDR3: CASSHSDSHGYTF. The CDR3 DNA is TGCGCCAGCAGCCATAGTGACAGCCATGGCTACACCTTC.

The V and J genes are TRBV7-6 and TRBJ1-1; a possible D gene is TRBD1 (5 bases). Trimming cost V 5 bases and J 1 base, with 8 bases left between them. Germline CDR1 SGHVS, CDR2 FNYEAQ. CDR3 length: 13 amino acids. The chain's CDR3 is CASSPQGNTEAFF. DNA for the CDR3: TGTGCCAGCAGCCCCCAGGGGAACACTGAAGCTTTCTTT. Full variable domain (rest looked up from reference TRBV7-6 and TRBJ1-1): GAGVSQSPRYKVTKRGQDVALRCDPISGHVSLYWYRQALGQGPEFLTYFNYEAQQDKSGLPNDRFSAERPEGSISTLTIQRTEQRDSAMYRCASSPQGNTEAFFGQGTRLTVV.